The 2 T cell receptor beta chains listed next were all sequenced from one sample in a study of OX40 agonist ivuxolimab in advanced cancers. The method was immunoSEQ multiplex PCR; TCRdb's version includes in-frame clones alone and lacks a portion of them. The table has about 68,000 clones, about 84% seen once. The sequencing used CD4+ or CD8+ T cells sorted from blood, collected in a trial of the OX40 agonist ivuxolimab. These receptors were obtained from an adult with an advanced solid tumor such as melanoma, head and neck, liver or kidney cancer.

This rearrangement joins TRBV4-1 to TRBJ1-5; D may be TRBD1 (5 bases). Trimming took off 1 base at V and 2 bases at J, with 9 bases between the two ends. The CDR3 totals 15 residues. Germline assignment: CDR1 MGHRA and CDR2 YSYEKL. CDR3 sequence: CASSQAGRGNQPQHF. The CDR3 DNA reads as TGCGCCAGCAGCCAAGCGGGCAGGGGCAATCAGCCCCAGCATTTT.

The chain has TRBV6-5 and TRBJ2-2; D remains unclear. Germline V gene sequence: CDR1 MNHEY, CDR2 SVGAGI. Between the trimmed V and J ends, which lost 6 bases and 6 bases, there was a span of 8 bases. This CDR3 has 12 amino acids. CDR3 DNA sequence: TGTGCCAGCAGAGATTCGGCCGGGGAGCTGTTTTTT. This gives the protein CASRDSAGELFF.